This T cell receptor beta chain was profiled in a study of tissue T cells after allogeneic stem cell transplantation. In the study overall: Four unmodified and three CD34-selected T-cell-depleted grafts went to graft-versus-host disease patients. Samples with visible lymphocytes on H&E were prioritized for sequencing.

The CDR3 contains 15 residues. The V gene's germline CDR1 is GTSNPN and CDR2 SVGIG (reference sequence). Trimming left V 4 bases short and J 3 bases short, with 15 bases between. Method: immunoSEQ multiplex PCR; TCRdb's copy keeps in-frame clones and lacks some. The sample includes more than 5,500 clones, roughly three quarters of them seen just once. The rearrangement uses TRBV30 and TRBJ2-2; D is ambiguous. The sample was skin, taken at autopsy. The source of this sequence is a male patient aged 60 or older with steroid-refractory graft-versus-host disease after an allogeneic stem cell transplant. The T cells may come from the graft donor. The CDR3 loop reads CAWTRSRVDTGELFF. In nucleotides, the CDR3 is TGTGCCTGGACTCGGAGTAGGGTCGACACCGGGGAGCTGTTTTTT.